Shown below are 32 T cell receptor beta chains from a single sample sequenced in a study of cytomegalovirus exposure and HLA in healthy donors. PCR was performed using 60 Vbeta and 13 Jbeta primers. Sequencing was performed with immunoSEQ multiplex PCR; in TCRdb, only in-frame clones are kept and a portion is missing. The sample lists 100,000 to 150,000 clones, around 77% seen once, with approximately 4.5% in the top ten. Sequencing was carried out using PBMCs. The origin of the receptors is a male donor in good health and CMV-seropositive.

The chain carries TRBV10-3 and TRBJ2-7; 12 bases are a match to TRBD2. The CDR3 loop spans 15 amino acids. J was trimmed by 3 bases and V by 7 bases; bases with no gene match: 7. The V gene's germline CDR1 is ENHRY and CDR2 SYGVKD. The chain's CDR3 is CAIKNTSGRRYEQYF. The CDR3 region has the DNA TGTGCCATCAAAAACACTAGCGGGAGGCGCTACGAGCAGTACTTC.

The V and J genes are TRBV10-3 and TRBJ2-5, with D unclear. The DNA matches TRBJ2-7 better at its end, which makes the J call doubtful. This CDR3 region has 13 residues. Germline assignment: CDR1 ENHRY and CDR2 SYGVKD. The CDR3 region has the DNA TGTGCCATCAGGGGCCAGCAGAGCTACGAGCAGTACTTC. As protein: CAIRGQQSYEQYF.

The CDR3 bases are TGTGCCAGCAGCCAAGAGGGCCCACCGAGCACAGATACGCAGTATTTT. It translates to CASSQEGPPSTDTQYF. The chain carries TRBV4-2 and TRBJ2-3; the D is unclear. CDR3 size: 16 residues. With 0 bases removed from V and 0 bases from J, the gap between germline ends came to 10 bases. Germline loops: CDR1 LGHNA, CDR2 YNFKEQ.

The V and J genes are TRBV4-1 and TRBJ2-3; no clear D. This CDR3 comprises 13 residues. Trimming left V 4 bases short and J 6 bases short, with 11 bases between. Germline CDR1 MGHRA, CDR2 YSYEKL. This chain's CDR3 is CASSPRSGDTQYF. CDR3 coding DNA: TGCGCCAGCAGCCCCCGGTCCGGGGATACGCAGTATTTT.

The chain recombines TRBV29-1 with TRBJ2-3; D perhaps matches TRBD2 (6 bases). V lost 8 bases and J lost 0, with 18 bases in between. Germline loops: CDR1 SQVTM, CDR2 ANQGSEA. The CDR3 consists of 15 residues. In nucleotides, the CDR3 is TGCAGCACCTCGGGGGTAGCGGAAAGCACAGATACGCAGTATTTT. This codes for CSTSGVAESTDTQYF.

The chain employs TRBV2 and TRBJ1-5, with D hard to call. Trimming took 3 bases from V and 0 from J, leaving 12 bases between them. This CDR3 contains 16 residues. CDR1 and CDR2 from the germline V gene are SNHLY and FYNNEI. The CDR3 loop reads CASSDGTTYSNQPQHF. In DNA form, the CDR3 reads TGTGCCAGCAGTGATGGCACTACTTATAGCAATCAGCCCCAGCATTTT.

The chain links TRBV6-4 to TRBJ1-6; a possible D gene is TRBD1 (6 bases). The V and J ends lost 1 base and 7 bases respectively, with 8 bases between them. Per germline, CDR1 MRHNA and CDR2 SNTAGT. There are 14 residues in the CDR3. CDR3 amino acids: CASSDYQGNSPLHF. The DNA of the CDR3 is TGTGCCAGCAGTGACTACCAGGGGAATTCACCCCTCCACTTT.

This sequence joins TRBV18 and TRBJ2-7; the D gene is possibly TRBD2 (6 bases). V lost 2 bases and J lost 3, with 8 bases in between. In germline, CDR1 is KGHSH, CDR2 LQKENI. This CDR3 contains 13 residues. The chain's CDR3 is CASSPTGVYEQYF. CDR3 DNA sequence: TGTGCCAGCTCACCAACGGGAGTCTACGAGCAGTACTTC.

J is TRBJ1-1 and V is TRBV5-5; D is unclear. The CDR3 sequence is 11 residues long. CDR1 and CDR2 (germline): SGHKS, YYEKEE (reference sequence). V was trimmed by 0 bases and J by 7 bases, leaving 4 bases between them. CDR3 in DNA: TGTGCCAGCAGCTTGGACAGTGAAGCTTTCTTT. This translates into CASSLDSEAFF.

The chain has TRBV4-2 and TRBJ1-1; a possible D gene is TRBD1 (6 bases). The V end was cut by 2 bases, the J end by 0 bases, with 13 bases between. Germline loops: CDR1 LGHNA, CDR2 YNFKEQ. CDR3 length: 16 residues. CDR3 in amino acids: CASSQNDRLMNTEAFF. The CDR3 DNA reads TGTGCCAGCAGCCAAAATGACAGGCTGATGAACACTGAAGCTTTCTTT.

The CDR3 region is CASSPQGVRETQYF. The CDR3 nucleotides read TGTGCCAGCTCACCGCAGGGGGTTCGGGAGACCCAGTACTTC. The gene calls are TRBV18 and TRBJ2-5, with 7 bases lining up with TRBD1. Germline values: CDR1 KGHSH, CDR2 LQKENI. There are 14 residues in the CDR3. V lost 3 bases to trimming and J lost 5 bases; unmatched junction nucleotides: 6.

A single count supports this clone. This chain links TRBV28 with TRBJ2-7; the match to TRBD1 covers 9 bases. The length of the CDR3 is 15 residues. Germline values: CDR1 MDHEN, CDR2 SYDVKM. V lost 4 bases and J lost 1; bases outside the gene matches: 5. This chain's CDR3 is CASSSPGTGSYEQYF. The CDR3 DNA follows: TGTGCCAGCAGTTCCCCCGGGACAGGGTCCTACGAGCAGTACTTC.

This clone was recorded once. The V gene is TRBV5-1, the J gene TRBJ1-5, with D hard to call. The CDR3 totals 15 residues. The V gene's germline CDR1 is SGHRS and CDR2 YFSETQ. The ends were cut back, 1 base at V and 3 bases at J, with 11 bases in the middle. The CDR3, as DNA: TGCGCCAGCAGCTTGAACGGCGGGGACAATCAGCCCCAGCATTTT. Residues: CASSLNGGDNQPQHF.

Only one count was recorded for this clone. The genes are TRBV28 and TRBJ2-7; 10 positions agree with TRBD2. Germline assignment: CDR1 MDHEN and CDR2 SYDVKM. The V segment lost 4 bases and the J segment 9 bases; nucleotides outside the gene matches: 12. The CDR3 contains 15 residues. DNA for the CDR3: TGTGCCAGCAGTTCGCCGGGACTAGCGACCCCGGGGCAGTACTTC. Translating gives CASSSPGLATPGQYF.

V usage is TRBV18 and J usage is TRBJ1-2, with D perhaps matching TRBD1 (5 bases). The CDR3 spans 15 residues. Germline CDR1 KGHSH, CDR2 LQKENI. V was clipped by 2 bases and J by 0 bases, with 10 bases between them. CDR3 nucleotide sequence: TGTGCCAGCTCACCAGAAAGGGGCCCTAACTATGGCTACACCTTC. Amino acids: CASSPERGPNYGYTF.

The rearrangement uses TRBV28 and TRBJ2-1; D is perhaps TRBD1 (5 bases). Trimming shortened V by 3 bases and J by 0 bases, and 12 bases separated the two germline ends. CDR1 is MDHEN, CDR2 SYDVKM, per germline. The CDR3 contains 16 residues. In DNA form, the CDR3 reads TGTGCCAGCAGTTTTGTTATGGACAACTCCTACAATGAGCAGTTCTTC. Encoded protein: CASSFVMDNSYNEQFF.

In this sample, this clone turned up a few times. The chain carries TRBV29-1 and TRBJ1-4, with D possibly being TRBD1 (5 bases). Trimming shortened V by 3 bases and J by 3 bases, and 11 bases separated the two germline ends. The CDR3 totals 14 residues. The germline V gene encodes CDR1 SQVTM and CDR2 ANQGSEA. For the CDR3, the DNA is TGCAGCGTTGACCGGGCAGGGTCTAATGAAAAACTGTTTTTT. Protein: CSVDRAGSNEKLFF. Full variable domain (rest looked up from reference TRBV29-1 and TRBJ1-4): SAVISQKPSRDICQRGTSLTIQCQVDSQVTMMFWYRQQPGQSLTLIATANQGSEATYESGFVIDKFPISRPNLTFSTLTVSNMSPEDSSIYLCSVDRAGSNEKLFFGSGTQLSVL.

J is TRBJ1-5 and V is TRBV30; TRBD1 aligns across 9 bases. Per the germline V gene, CDR1 is GTSNPN and CDR2 is SVGIG (reference sequence). The CDR3 has 15 amino acids. V gave up 0 bases and J gave up 5 bases; unmatched junction bases: 5. This CDR3 is CAWSVGDRVDQPQHF. The CDR3 DNA is TGTGCCTGGAGTGTAGGGGACAGGGTCGATCAGCCCCAGCATTTT.

The V call is TRBV4-2, the J call TRBJ2-2; 10 positions agree with TRBD2. Looked up from germline, CDR1 is LGHNA and CDR2 is YNFKEQ. The ends lost 0 bases at V and 0 bases at J; junction bases unmatched: 4. CDR3 size: 18 residues. The CDR3 bases are TGTGCCAGCAGCCAAGACCCCCTAGCGGGAGCGAACACCGGGGAGCTGTTTTTT. This translates into CASSQDPLAGANTGELFF.

The genes are TRBV11-1 and TRBJ2-5, with D perhaps matching TRBD1 (7 bases). Germline V gene data show CDR1 as SGHAT and CDR2 as FQDESV (reference sequence). The CDR3 totals 17 residues. Between the trimmed V and J ends, which lost 2 bases and 2 bases, there was a span of 18 bases. DNA for the CDR3: TGTGCCAGCAGCTTAAGAGCGCGGCAGGGGGGACAAGAGACCCAGTACTTC. Its translation is CASSLRARQGGQETQYF.

The chain joins TRBV11-2 to TRBJ2-7, with D perhaps TRBD1 (5 bases). V was trimmed by 6 bases and J by 4 bases, leaving 10 bases between them. Looked up from germline, CDR1 is SGHAT and CDR2 is FQNNGV. This CDR3 region has 12 residues. The CDR3 is CASSQTGYEQYF. CDR3 nucleotide sequence: TGTGCCAGCAGTCAAACAGGATACGAGCAGTACTTC.

This rearrangement joins TRBV2 to TRBJ2-7, with a weak D call TRBD2 (6 bases). Germline V gene data show CDR1 as SNHLY and CDR2 as FYNNEI. This CDR3 is built from 14 residues. The V gene lost 1 base and the J gene lost 9 bases, with 16 bases spanning the gap. The CDR3 region is CASSEGPGLVGQYF. CDR3 bases: TGTGCCAGCAGTGAAGGGCCGGGACTGGTCGGGCAGTACTTC.

The V gene is TRBV28, the J gene TRBJ1-4; the match to TRBD1 covers 7 bases. Germline-derived CDR1 and CDR2 are MDHEN and SYDVKM. CDR3 length: 14 residues. J was trimmed by 4 bases and V by 6 bases; bases with no gene match: 5. The CDR3 is CASSPGQDNEKLFF. The CDR3 DNA reads as TGTGCCAGCAGCCCTGGACAGGATAATGAAAAACTGTTTTTT. The variable domain in full, with the rest retrieved from reference TRBV28 and TRBJ1-4, is DVKVTQSSRYLVKRTGEKVFLECVQDMDHENMFWYRQDPGLGLRLIYFSYDVKMKEKGDIPEGYSVSREKKERFSLILESASTNQTSMYLCASSPGQDNEKLFFGSGTQLSVL.

V is TRBV2 and J is TRBJ2-7; tentatively, D is TRBD1 (7 bases). Germline CDR1 reads SNHLY; CDR2 reads FYNNEI. Trimming shortened V by 7 bases and J by 3 bases, and 25 bases separated the two germline ends. CDR3 length: 17 residues. Here the CDR3 reads CASKPGQYTMGGYEQYF. Here the CDR3 DNA reads TGTGCCAGCAAGCCGGGACAGTATACGATGGGGGGCTACGAGCAGTACTTC.

This clone was observed a handful of times. The rearrangement joins TRBV5-1 to TRBJ2-7, with a weak D call TRBD1 (5 bases). Trimming removed 0 bases from V and 6 bases from J, with 13 bases in between. Germline V gene sequence: CDR1 SGHRS, CDR2 YFSETQ. This CDR3 comprises 14 residues. Here the CDR3 DNA reads TGCGCCAGCAGCTTGGGGGCCCAAGGGGCCGAGCAGTACTTC. Translated, it gives CASSLGAQGAEQYF. The full variable domain, its missing parts supplied by reference TRBV5-1 and TRBJ2-7, is KAGVTQTPRYLIKTRGQQVTLSCSPISGHRSVSWYQQTPGQGLQFLFEYFSETQRNKGNFPGRFSGRQFSNSRSEMNVSTLELGDSALYLCASSLGAQGAEQYFGPGTRLTVT.

The rearrangement links TRBV4-1 to TRBJ2-6; D gene ambiguous. Trimming cost V 1 base and J 4 bases, with 17 bases left between them. Germline values: CDR1 MGHRA, CDR2 YSYEKL. CDR3 length: 18 residues. CDR3 DNA: TGCGCCAGCAGCCAAGTTTACAGAAGTAGTAGGGGGGCCAACGTCCTGACTTTC. This codes for CASSQVYRSSRGANVLTF.

A remark on this clone: The same CDR3 arises from other DNA sequences in this sample as well. The chain recombines TRBV13 with TRBJ2-7; no clear D gene. Germline V CDR1 and CDR2: PRHDT, FYEKMQ (reference sequence). Trimming shortened V by 0 bases and J by 4 bases, and 4 bases separated the two germline ends. The CDR3 spans 12 residues. CDR3 nucleotides: TGTGCCAGCAGCTTAGGGAGTTACGAGCAGTACTTC. This gives the protein CASSLGSYEQYF.

The chain employs TRBV6-6 and TRBJ1-4, with D possibly TRBD1 on 6 matching bases. Trimming removed 5 bases from V and 8 bases from J, with 21 bases in between. Looked up from germline, CDR1 is MNHNY and CDR2 is SVGAGI (reference sequence). The CDR3 runs 16 residues. The CDR3 DNA follows: TGTGCCAGCAGTAAAAGAGGACAGCTCGAGGGGGAAAAACTGTTTTTT. Its protein is CASSKRGQLEGEKLFF.

This sequence joins TRBV2 and TRBJ2-1; 15 nucleotides align to TRBD2. Germline-derived CDR1 and CDR2 are SNHLY and FYNNEI. This CDR3 has 16 amino acids. The V gene end was trimmed by 7 bases and the J gene end by 8 bases; junction bases not matched to a gene: 9. The CDR3 spells CASTRTSGRAVDEQFF. CDR3 coding DNA: TGTGCCAGCACCCGGACTAGCGGGAGGGCCGTGGATGAGCAGTTCTTC.

The chain is built from TRBV7-2 and TRBJ1-1; tentatively, D is TRBD1 (6 bases). The germline V gene has CDR1 SGHTA and CDR2 FQGNSA. The CDR3 runs 15 residues. Trimming took 5 bases from V and 1 from J, leaving 14 bases between them. CDR3 nucleotide sequence: TGTGCCAGCAGCCCACAGGGAGCGGCGAACACTGAAGCTTTCTTT. Amino acids: CASSPQGAANTEAFF.

V is TRBV5-1 and J is TRBJ2-5; D is uncertain. Germline V gene lookup returns CDR1 SGHRS and CDR2 YFSETQ. V lost 1 base, J lost 11 bases, and 21 bases lay in between. The CDR3 spans 15 residues. The CDR3 DNA is TGCGCCAGCAGCTTGTATACGGAGCTGGCTGGAGAGCAGTACTTC. Translated, it gives CASSLYTELAGEQYF. The entire variable domain, with the rest obtained from reference TRBV5-1 and TRBJ2-5, is as follows: KAGVTQTPRYLIKTRGQQVTLSCSPISGHRSVSWYQQTPGQGLQFLFEYFSETQRNKGNFPGRFSGRQFSNSRSEMNVSTLELGDSALYLCASSLYTELAGEQYFGPGTRLLVL.

In its sample, this clone was seen a few times. This chain links TRBV7-9 with TRBJ2-3; the match to TRBD2 covers 9 bases. This CDR3 has 16 residues. From germline, CDR1 is SEHNR and CDR2 FQNEAQ (reference sequence). V trimming: 5 bases; J trimming: 2 bases; junction bases outside the gene matches: 8. CDR3 DNA sequence: TGTGCCAGCAGCCTTCAGCGGGGGGCCGACACAGATACGCAGTATTTT. Encoded protein: CASSLQRGADTDTQYF.